Listed below are T cell receptor beta chains from one sample, sequenced in a study of shared clonotypes between healthy human individuals. TCRdb's copy holds only in-frame clones and misses some; the assay was immunoSEQ multiplex PCR. Among about 2,500,000 clones, more than 90% were seen once, and the ten largest hold around 0.15%. The sequenced sample consisted of naive CD4+ T cells sorted from blood. The source of these receptors is a man in his late teens or twenties in good health. CDR3s include the opening cysteine and the closing phenylalanine or tryptophan. The order of the fields is J gene, V gene, D gene, CDR3 protein. A D gene is named only where the DNA matches it firmly.

J gene: TRBJ2-5; V gene: TRBV11-2; D gene: .; CDR3 protein: CASSLDHGTQETQYF
J gene: TRBJ2-7; V gene: TRBV29-1; D gene: .; CDR3 protein: CSVPSPDLLEQYF
J gene: TRBJ2-5; V gene: TRBV10-2; D gene: .; CDR3 protein: CASSESAGRVETQYF
J gene: TRBJ2-7; V gene: TRBV6-1; D gene: .; CDR3 protein: CASNDPGLQYEQYF
J gene: TRBJ1-3; V gene: TRBV18; D gene: .; CDR3 protein: CASSPMAGSGNTIYF
J gene: TRBJ2-5; V gene: TRBV6-5; D gene: .; CDR3 protein: CASSYLVGAETQYF
J gene: TRBJ2-7; V gene: TRBV10-3; D gene: .; CDR3 protein: CAIRGSSYEQYF
J gene: TRBJ2-3; V gene: TRBV4-3; D gene: TRBD2; CDR3 protein: CASSQVGTSGKDTQYF
J gene: TRBJ2-3; V gene: TRBV5-6; D gene: .; CDR3 protein: CASSLVRTDTQYF
J gene: TRBJ2-7; V gene: TRBV28; D gene: .; CDR3 protein: CASSQPWTVTTENSYEQYF
J gene: TRBJ1-1; V gene: TRBV9; D gene: .; CDR3 protein: CASSVDPGAVTEAFF
J gene: TRBJ2-5; V gene: TRBV19; D gene: .; CDR3 protein: CASRDRKETQYF
J gene: TRBJ2-1; V gene: TRBV18; D gene: .; CDR3 protein: CASSTGGFLYNEQFF
J gene: TRBJ2-1; V gene: TRBV21-1; D gene: .; CDR3 protein: CASMGSCGLPAGDYNEQFF
J gene: TRBJ2-3; V gene: TRBV5-4; D gene: TRBD2; CDR3 protein: CASSKTSGSTDTQYF
J gene: TRBJ2-2; V gene: TRBV7-3; D gene: .; CDR3 protein: CASKQTNTGELFF
J gene: TRBJ1-6; V gene: TRBV18; D gene: .; CDR3 protein: CASSQEGNSPLHF
J gene: TRBJ2-7; V gene: TRBV7-9; D gene: .; CDR3 protein: CASSSDHYEQYF
J gene: TRBJ2-2; V gene: TRBV10-3; D gene: .; CDR3 protein: CAIRADSTGELFF
J gene: TRBJ2-3; V gene: TRBV10-2; D gene: .; CDR3 protein: CASSQQGVGWDTQYF
J gene: TRBJ2-7; V gene: TRBV4-1; D gene: TRBD1; CDR3 protein: CASSPSNRPGQGAGEQYF
J gene: TRBJ2-1; V gene: TRBV11-2; D gene: TRBD2; CDR3 protein: CASSLVGTSGGYGEQFF
J gene: TRBJ2-3; V gene: TRBV5-1; D gene: TRBD2; CDR3 protein: CASSHEDWASGDTQYF
J gene: TRBJ1-4; V gene: TRBV4-2; D gene: .; CDR3 protein: CASSPVVREQNEKLFF
J gene: TRBJ2-1; V gene: TRBV6-5; D gene: .; CDR3 protein: CASSYGGAPNYNEQFF
J gene: TRBJ1-2; V gene: TRBV6-1; D gene: TRBD1; CDR3 protein: CASSGDSHGYTF
J gene: TRBJ2-1; V gene: TRBV18; D gene: .; CDR3 protein: CASSPPGGSYNEQFF
J gene: TRBJ1-3; V gene: TRBV5-1; D gene: .; CDR3 protein: CASSRGGSKGNTIYF
J gene: TRBJ1-5; V gene: TRBV27; D gene: TRBD1; CDR3 protein: CASSSQGASQPQHF
J gene: TRBJ2-6; V gene: TRBV4-1; D gene: .; CDR3 protein: CASSQVMGAGANVLTF
J gene: TRBJ1-4; V gene: TRBV19; D gene: TRBD1; CDR3 protein: CASSTDRGGTNEKLFF